This T cell receptor beta chain was documented in a study of T cell responses to AZD1222 COVID-19 vaccine. The wider study: Second doses that came at about 4 or about 12 weeks were put together.

CDR1 is MDHEN, CDR2 SYDVKM, per germline. The CDR3 totals 13 residues. V was trimmed by 7 bases and J by 0 bases, leaving 9 bases between them. Generated by immunoSEQ multiplex PCR, the TCRdb table keeps only in-frame clones and is missing some. Of 85,000 to 110,000 clones listed, 90% to 95% are singletons. This receptor was obtained from an adult in good health. The sample here was peripheral blood, taken on day 0 of AZD1222 vaccination. The V and J genes are TRBV28 and TRBJ1-2; weak D call: TRBD1 (6 bases). CDR3 in DNA: TGTGCCAGCACCCGGGGGCCTAACTATGGCTACACCTTC. Translated: CASTRGPNYGYTF.